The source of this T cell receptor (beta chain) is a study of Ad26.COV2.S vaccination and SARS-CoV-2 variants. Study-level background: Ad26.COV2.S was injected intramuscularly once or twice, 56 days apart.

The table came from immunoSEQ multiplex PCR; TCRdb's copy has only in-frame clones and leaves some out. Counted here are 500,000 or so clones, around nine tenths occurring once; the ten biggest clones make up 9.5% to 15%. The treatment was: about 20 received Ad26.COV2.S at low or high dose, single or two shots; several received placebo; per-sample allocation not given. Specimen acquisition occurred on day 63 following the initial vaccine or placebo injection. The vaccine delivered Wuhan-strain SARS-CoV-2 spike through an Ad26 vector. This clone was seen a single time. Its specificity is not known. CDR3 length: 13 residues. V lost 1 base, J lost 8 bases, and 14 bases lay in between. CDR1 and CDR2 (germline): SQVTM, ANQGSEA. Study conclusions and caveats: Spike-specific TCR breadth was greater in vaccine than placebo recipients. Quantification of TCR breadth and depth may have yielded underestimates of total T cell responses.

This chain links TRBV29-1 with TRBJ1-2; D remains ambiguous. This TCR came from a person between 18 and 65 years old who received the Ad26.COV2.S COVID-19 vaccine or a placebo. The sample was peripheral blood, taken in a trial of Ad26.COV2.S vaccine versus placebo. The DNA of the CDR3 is TGCAGCGTTGAAGGGCTGGGAGGTGAGGGCTACACCTTC. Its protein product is CSVEGLGGEGYTF.